This T cell receptor (beta chain) was observed in a study of blood T cell repertoires in COVID-19. Across the study: The United States, Italy and Spain supplied acute and convalescent COVID-19 samples.

There are 14 residues in the CDR3. The V gene lost 1 base and the J gene lost 4 bases, with 11 bases spanning the gap. Germline-derived CDR1 and CDR2 are MNHNS and SASEGT. Original handling: Amplifying reference gene primers gave estimates of nucleated cell counts. The data were produced by immunoSEQ multiplex PCR, yet TCRdb's version contains in-frame clones alone and is incomplete. The DNA gave D and trimming, while V, J and clone size come from that table. In the table there are tens of thousands of clones, 85% of which are singletons. The sequenced sample was peripheral blood. This receptor was taken from a human donor in a cohort sampled during active COVID-19. This chain joins TRBV6-1 and TRBJ2-7, with D possibly being TRBD2 (5 bases). CDR3 sequence (DNA): TGTGCCAGCAGTGAAGGTGGGAGAATATACGAGCAGTACTTC. It yields the protein CASSEGGRIYEQYF.